The text below deals with one TCR beta chain. Antigen specificity is unknown. These data belong to a study of cytomegalovirus exposure and HLA in healthy donors. Overall study context: The approximately 120 validation repertoires used the same platform as the approximately 620 first-cohort repertoires (as reported by a later analysis).

Regarding the study as a whole: A classifier reportedly called cytomegalovirus status with high sensitivity and specificity. There were under 200 TCR beta chains listed as cytomegalovirus-associated. Researchers reported that three CMV-associated chains were confirmed in vitro as CMV antigen-specific.

Sequenced by immunoSEQ multiplex PCR; TCRdb stores in-frame clones only, minus some. The table records some 110,000 clones, 94% of them present only once. The CDR3 has 14 amino acids. The V gene's germline CDR1 is MNHEY and CDR2 SMNVEV (reference sequence). With 3 bases removed from V and 6 bases from J, the gap between germline ends came to 14 bases. The sequencing input was PBMCs. The V gene is TRBV27, the J gene TRBJ1-1; tentative D call: TRBD1 (5 bases). This TCR was sampled from a woman aged 18-29 years in good health and CMV-seronegative. This CDR3 is CASSFSGGNPEAFF. The CDR3 nucleotides are TGTGCCAGCAGTTTTTCGGGGGGGAATCCTGAAGCTTTCTTT.